This TCR beta chain emerged from a study of CD8+ T cells in alopecia areata. The sample's treatment: oral pan-JAK inhibitor, 5-10 mg twice daily. Sorted populations comprised CD4+ and CD8+ T cells obtained from PBMCs. This clone came up a few times. Extraction and reverse transcription of RNA yielded cDNA as the sequencing template. The method was immunoSEQ multiplex PCR; TCRdb's version includes in-frame clones alone and lacks a portion of them. The data show about 210,000 clones, roughly two fifths seen once. Specimen: CD4+ T cells sorted from blood, collected around week 30, from a patient treated with tofacitinib. The TCR comes from a human donor with alopecia areata.

The CDR3 here is CASSLTSGSNEQFF. CDR3 DNA sequence: TGTGCCAGCAGCTTAACTAGCGGGAGCAATGAGCAGTTCTTC. The J gene is TRBJ2-1, the V gene TRBV7-9; TRBD2 aligns across 11 bases. Germline CDR1 reads SEHNR; CDR2 reads FQNEAQ (reference sequence). V lost 2 bases and J lost 6; bases outside the gene matches: 0. The CDR3 covers 14 residues.